What follows are 32 T cell receptor beta chains derived from one specimen sequenced in a study of regulatory T cells in long-lasting Graves disease. To make TCR beta libraries, researchers used iRepertoire HTBI primers and Arm-PCR of CDR3 regions. One entry per CDR3 protein results from TCRdb running MiXCR on the multiplex PCR reads. The data show a few hundred thousand distinct CDR3 sequences, 20% to 25% seen once. Time point meaning: persistent/refractory GD, antithyroid drugs over 5 years with positive TRAb. Isolated PBMC RNA provided the starting material for the TCR library. The material was peripheral blood mononuclear cells (PBMCs), obtained when the disease was refractory, from a patient treated with antithyroid drugs. These receptors all come from a female donor with Graves disease.

The chain links TRBV27 to TRBJ2-3; D gene uncertain. V lost 3 bases, J lost 5 bases, and 15 bases lay in between. The CDR3 loop spans 15 amino acids. The germline V gene has CDR1 MNHEY and CDR2 SMNVEV (reference sequence). In nucleotides, the CDR3 is TGTGCCAGCAGTTTTTTAGGTGGGAAGGGAGATACGCAGTATTTT. This encodes CASSFLGGKGDTQYF.

This clonotype appeared many times. The chain joins TRBV12-3 or TRBV12-4 to TRBJ1-4; D is ambiguous. V gave up 1 base and J gave up 8 bases, with 8 bases separating them. The CDR3 covers 13 residues. CDR3 loop: CASSLVEREKLFF. The CDR3 DNA reads TGTGCCAGCAGTTTAGTGGAGCGCGAAAAACTGTTTTTT.

The chain couples TRBV14 to TRBJ2-7; 9 bases map to TRBD1. V shed 0 bases, J shed 5 bases, and the junction held 8 bases outside the gene matches. CDR1 is SGHDN and CDR2 is FVKESK in the germline V gene. The CDR3 has 16 amino acids. CDR3 protein: CASSQEIGTGNHEQYF. The CDR3 nucleotides read TGTGCCAGCAGCCAAGAAATTGGGACAGGGAATCACGAGCAGTACTTC.

In its sample, this clonotype was seen many times. The chain recombines TRBV2 with TRBJ1-2; 7 bases align to TRBD1. The CDR3 sequence is 14 residues long. Germline V gene lookup returns CDR1 SNHLY and CDR2 FYNNEI. V shed 5 bases, J shed 6 bases, and the junction held 9 bases outside the gene matches. The CDR3 region has the DNA TGTGCCAGCAGTACCCTAGGGGGCTCGAATGGCTACACCTTC. Translated: CASSTLGGSNGYTF. Filled out from reference TRBV2 and TRBJ1-2, the complete variable domain reads EPEVTQTPSHQVTQMGQEVILRCVPISNHLYFYWYRQILGQKVEFLVSFYNNEISEKSEIFDDQFSVERPDGSNFTLKIRSTKLEDSAMYFCASSTLGGSNGYTFGSGTRLTVV.

About this clonotype: A much larger clone sits a single nucleotide away, making a read error possible. The chain combines TRBV2 with TRBJ1-2; 9 bases map to TRBD1. J lost 3 bases, V lost 5 bases, and 4 bases had no gene match. Per the germline V gene, CDR1 is SNHLY and CDR2 is FYNNEI. The CDR3 totals 14 residues. CDR3 region: CASSYGDRDYGYTF. Here the CDR3 DNA reads TGTGCCAGCAGTTACGGGGACAGGGACTATGGCTACACCTTC.

This clonotype was counted only a few times. The DNA of the CDR3 is TGTGCCAGTAGTGTTGGGACAGGGGATAGCAATCAGCCCCAGCATTTT. This encodes CASSVGTGDSNQPQHF. V gene TRBV19 combines with J gene TRBJ1-5, with TRBD1 identical over 10 bases. Germline V CDR1 and CDR2: LNHDA, SQIVND (reference sequence). This CDR3 spans 16 amino acids. J lost 0 bases, V lost 5 bases, and 4 bases had no gene match.

This chain uses TRBV2 with TRBJ2-7, with 9 positions matching TRBD1. V was pared by 8 bases and J by 5 bases, with 13 bases of the junction left unmatched. Germline CDR1 SNHLY, CDR2 FYNNEI. The CDR3 is 15 amino acids. CDR3 loop: CASAAEGQGINEQYF. The CDR3 DNA sequence: TGTGCCAGCGCCGCCGAGGGACAGGGCATAAACGAGCAGTACTTC.

This chain uses TRBV12-3 or TRBV12-4 with TRBJ2-2, with D unclear. The CDR3 length is 13 residues. Trimming removed 5 bases from V and 3 bases from J, with 7 bases in between. The CDR3 DNA sequence: TGTGCCAGCAGTCCACACTACACCGGGGAGCTGTTTTTT. Translation gives CASSPHYTGELFF.

This sequence joins TRBV10-3 and TRBJ2-1; 8 positions agree with TRBD2. The germline CDR1 and CDR2 sequences are ENHRY and SYGVKD. J gave up 2 bases and V 0 bases, and 3 bases lay outside the gene matches. The CDR3 consists of 16 residues. The CDR3 DNA follows: TGTGCCATCAGTGAGTCGACGGGGGGGGCCTACAATGAGCAGTTCTTC. Protein sequence: CAISESTGGAYNEQFF.

This clonotype was counted a few times. V usage is TRBV3-1 and J usage is TRBJ1-1, with D maybe TRBD1 (5 bases). CDR1 and CDR2 from the germline V gene are LGHDT and YNNKEL (reference sequence). With 0 bases removed from V and 0 bases from J, the gap between germline ends came to 8 bases. This CDR3 contains 15 residues. CDR3 sequence reads: CASSQDLGVNTEAFF. The CDR3 DNA reads as TGTGCCAGCAGCCAAGATTTAGGGGTGAACACTGAAGCTTTCTTT.

This clonotype was detected ten times or more. The genes are TRBV11-3 and TRBJ1-1; D is perhaps TRBD1 (5 bases). The CDR3 totals 15 residues. Between the trimmed V and J ends, which lost 0 bases and 1 base, there was a span of 9 bases. The V gene's germline CDR1 is SGHNT and CDR2 YENEEA. CDR3 protein: CASSLEGRANTEAFF. The CDR3 DNA reads as TGTGCCAGCAGCTTAGAGGGCAGGGCGAACACTGAAGCTTTCTTT.

This clonotype was detected ten times or more. The chain has TRBV24-1 and TRBJ2-2; TRBD1 might be the D (6 bases). V shed 0 bases and J shed 6 bases, with 19 bases lying between them. The CDR3 is made up of 18 amino acids. Germline V lookup: CDR1 KGHDR, CDR2 SFDVKD. CDR3 DNA: TGTGCCACCAGTGATTTGCAAGCCGGGACAATGGGACCCGGGGAGCTGTTTTTT. Protein: CATSDLQAGTMGPGELFF.

The CDR3 DNA is TGTGCCTGGAGTGATTGGACCCTAAATCAGCCCCAGCATTTT. Residues: CAWSDWTLNQPQHF. The chain uses TRBV30 and TRBJ1-5; no clear D gene. Trimming took off 1 base at V and 4 bases at J, with 11 bases between the two ends. The CDR3 spans 14 residues. Germline V gives CDR1 GTSNPN, CDR2 SVGIG (reference sequence).

This clonotype was counted at least ten times. One junction end disagrees with the germline gene, perhaps due to a read error. The V and J genes are TRBV6-5 and TRBJ2-7; D unresolved. In germline, CDR1 is MNHEY, CDR2 SVGAGI. CDR3 length: 15 residues. CDR3 DNA sequence: TGTGCCAGCAGTTACCCGAATCTGAAGACCTACGAACAGTACTTC. It encodes CASSYPNLKTYEQYF.

This clonotype appeared many times. The rearrangement joins TRBV28 to TRBJ1-4, with 8 nucleotides matching TRBD1. The V and J ends lost 5 bases and 2 bases, in that order; junction bases with no gene match: 16. The CDR3 runs 19 residues. Germline CDR1 reads MDHEN; CDR2 reads SYDVKM. Here the CDR3 reads CASSTGGVDSGGTNEKLFF. In DNA, the CDR3 is TGTGCCAGCAGTACAGGGGGAGTGGATTCTGGAGGCACTAATGAAAAACTGTTTTTT.

To note about this clonotype: This probably arose from a read error, given a far larger clone one base away. This CDR3 is missing its conserved last phenylalanine or tryptophan, likely due to a read error. CDR3 protein: CASSRIAGSGETQYS. In DNA form, the CDR3 reads TGTGCCAGCAGCCGGATCGCAGGGTCGGGGGAGACCCAGTACTCC. The chain has TRBV28 and TRBJ2-5; D is possibly TRBD1 or TRBD2 (5 bases each). V was pared by 6 bases and J by 5 bases, with 19 bases between. Germline V gene data show CDR1 as MDHEN and CDR2 as SYDVKM. The CDR3 consists of 15 residues.

The J gene is TRBJ2-4, the V gene TRBV13, with D tentatively TRBD1 or TRBD2 (6 bases each). With 2 bases removed from V and 4 bases from J, the gap between germline ends came to 15 bases. The germline V gene has CDR1 PRHDT and CDR2 FYEKMQ (reference sequence). This CDR3 has 16 amino acids. CDR3 residues: CASSLTFTGRKNIQYF. The CDR3 DNA sequence: TGTGCCAGCAGCTTAACATTCACAGGGAGGAAAAACATTCAGTACTTC.

This clonotype has ten or more counts. V is TRBV6-2 or TRBV6-3 and J is TRBJ1-5; the match to TRBD1 covers 10 bases. V shed 6 bases and J 7 bases; nucleotides not matched to a gene: 9. Germline CDR1 MNHEY, CDR2 SVGEGT. This CDR3 is 15 amino acids long. The CDR3 nucleotides read TGTGCCAGCAGCCTCGGGACAGGGGATGGCCAGCCCCAGCATTTT. Translating it yields CASSLGTGDGQPQHF.

The gene calls are TRBV13 and TRBJ1-3; no reliable D call. The germline V gene has CDR1 PRHDT and CDR2 FYEKMQ (reference sequence). CDR3 length equals 16 residues. V lost 4 bases and J lost 3, with 16 bases in between. As DNA, the CDR3 is TGTGCCAGCAGCTCACTACTTCCACGCTATGGAAACACCATATATTTT. Residues: CASSSLLPRYGNTIYF.

The V and J genes are TRBV28 and TRBJ2-3; D unclear. This CDR3 is 15 amino acids long. The germline V gene has CDR1 MDHEN and CDR2 SYDVKM. With 3 bases removed from V and 0 bases from J, the gap between germline ends came to 10 bases. The CDR3 protein is CASSFGLKSTDTQYF. For the CDR3, the DNA is TGTGCCAGCAGTTTTGGGTTGAAGAGCACAGATACGCAGTATTTT. Supplemented by reference TRBV28 and TRBJ2-3, the full variable domain reads DVKVTQSSRYLVKRTGEKVFLECVQDMDHENMFWYRQDPGLGLRLIYFSYDVKMKEKGDIPEGYSVSREKKERFSLILESASTNQTSMYLCASSFGLKSTDTQYFGPGTRLTVL.

This clonotype was observed at least ten times. The CDR3 nucleotides are TGTGCCAGCACCTCGGGACAGGACTACGAGCAGTACTTC. Protein: CASTSGQDYEQYF. The chain combines TRBV6-1 with TRBJ2-7, with TRBD1 matching 8 bases. The germline CDR1 and CDR2 sequences are MNHNS and SASEGT. Trimming removed 7 bases from V and 3 bases from J; junction bases left unmatched: 5. This CDR3 comprises 13 residues.

The sample holds a few counts of this clonotype. This chain joins TRBV30 and TRBJ1-5; TRBD1 matches 12 bases. Looked up from germline, CDR1 is GTSNPN and CDR2 is SVGIG (reference sequence). This CDR3 has 14 residues. The V segment lost 3 bases and the J segment 6 bases; nucleotides outside the gene matches: 3. The CDR3 region is CAWSRGQGAQPQHF. The CDR3 DNA follows: TGTGCCTGGAGCCGGGGACAGGGGGCTCAGCCCCAGCATTTT.

This clonotype showed up just once. This chain connects TRBV24-1 to TRBJ2-3, with TRBD1 identical over 11 bases. V was pared by 7 bases and J by 9 bases, with 5 bases of the junction left unmatched. The CDR3 runs to 13 residues. The germline V gene encodes CDR1 KGHDR and CDR2 SFDVKD. Written as DNA, the CDR3 is TGTGCCACCAGCGGACAGGGGGCATTCACGCAGTATTTT. Its translation: CATSGQGAFTQYF.

This clonotype appeared many times. This chain connects TRBV7-8 to TRBJ2-7, with 9 bases fitting TRBD1. The CDR3 length is 15 residues. Germline-derived CDR1 and CDR2 are SGHVS and FQNEAQ. The junction had 12 bases not matched to a gene; V was cut back by 4 bases and J by 8 bases. The CDR3 is CASSSENAGTGKQYF. The DNA for the CDR3 is TGTGCCAGCAGCTCCGAGAATGCCGGGACAGGGAAGCAGTACTTC.

This clonotype was observed a handful of times. The chain joins TRBV5-1 to TRBJ1-1; a possible D gene is TRBD1 (6 bases). Germline V gene sequence: CDR1 SGHRS, CDR2 YFSETQ. Trimming shortened V by 2 bases and J by 4 bases, and 12 bases separated the two germline ends. The CDR3 contains 14 residues. DNA of the CDR3: TGCGCCAGCAGCTTACAAACAGGGTCCACTGAAGCTTTCTTT. It is translated as CASSLQTGSTEAFF.

This clonotype came up many times. This rearrangement joins TRBV27 to TRBJ2-7; 9 nucleotides align to TRBD1. Germline V gene data show CDR1 as MNHEY and CDR2 as SMNVEV (reference sequence). J lost 0 bases, V lost 4 bases, and 7 bases had no gene match. The CDR3 sequence is 16 residues long. CDR3 in amino acids: CASSSPRDRDSYEQYF. CDR3 nucleotide sequence: TGTGCCAGCAGTTCACCGCGGGACAGGGACTCCTACGAGCAGTACTTC.

This chain uses TRBV28 with TRBJ2-1, with 8 bases matching TRBD2. The germline V gene has CDR1 MDHEN and CDR2 SYDVKM. The CDR3 runs 17 residues. With V trimmed by 2 bases and J by 0 bases, 6 bases remained unmatched. The CDR3 nucleotides read TGTGCCAGCAGTTTAGGGACTAGGCTAAGCTCCTACAATGAGCAGTTCTTC. It yields the protein CASSLGTRLSSYNEQFF.

The CDR3 DNA sequence: TGCAGCGTTAGAGTTTCAGTGAACAACGAGCAGTACTTC. Its translation is CSVRVSVNNEQYF. The gene calls are TRBV29-1 and TRBJ2-7; D uncertain. V dropped 5 bases and J dropped 5 bases, with 16 bases sitting between them. Germline values: CDR1 SQVTM, CDR2 ANQGSEA. The CDR3 totals 13 residues.

This clonotype was observed many times. The J gene is TRBJ2-7, the V gene TRBV28; D perhaps matches TRBD1 (6 bases). Per germline, CDR1 MDHEN and CDR2 SYDVKM. Deletions cut 5 bases from V and 0 bases from J, with 11 bases between. The CDR3 contains 14 residues. The CDR3 spells CASSPWDTSYEQYF. In DNA, the CDR3 is TGTGCCAGCAGTCCCTGGGACACCTCCTACGAGCAGTACTTC.

This clonotype was found a few times. The V call is TRBV19, the J call TRBJ2-5; D is ambiguous. There are 13 residues in the CDR3. The germline CDR1 and CDR2 sequences are LNHDA and SQIVND (reference sequence). V gave up 4 bases and J gave up 5 bases, with 11 bases separating them. The CDR3 loop reads CASSNPSGETQYF. The CDR3 coding sequence is TGTGCCAGTAGTAATCCCTCTGGGGAGACCCAGTACTTC.

As regards this clonotype: An end of the junction does not agree with germline; a read error may underlie this. The chain has TRBV28 and TRBJ1-1; unclear D gene. Germline CDR1 MDHEN, CDR2 SYDVKM. The CDR3 covers 11 residues. CDR3 sequence reads: CSSSRGTEAFF. CDR3 coding DNA: TGTTCCAGCAGCCGGGGCACTGAAGCTTTCTTT.

This clonotype has ten or more counts. The chain uses TRBV29-1 and TRBJ2-1; D possibly corresponds to TRBD1 (5 bases). Looked up from germline, CDR1 is SQVTM and CDR2 is ANQGSEA. CDR3 length: 11 residues. The CDR3 loop is CGAETYNEQFF. The CDR3 DNA sequence: TGCGGGGCCGAAACCTACAATGAGCAGTTCTTC.